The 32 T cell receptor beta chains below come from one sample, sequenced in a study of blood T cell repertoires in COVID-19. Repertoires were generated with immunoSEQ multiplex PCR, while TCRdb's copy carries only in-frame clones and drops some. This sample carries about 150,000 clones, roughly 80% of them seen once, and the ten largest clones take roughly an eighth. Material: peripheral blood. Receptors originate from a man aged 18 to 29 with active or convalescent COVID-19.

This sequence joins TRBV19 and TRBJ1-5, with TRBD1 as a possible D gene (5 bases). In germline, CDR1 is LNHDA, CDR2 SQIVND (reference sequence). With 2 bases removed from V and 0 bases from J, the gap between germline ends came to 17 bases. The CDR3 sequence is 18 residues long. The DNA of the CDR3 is TGTGCCAGTAGTATAACCGTCATGACAGCATATAGCAATCAGCCCCAGCATTTT. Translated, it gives CASSITVMTAYSNQPQHF.

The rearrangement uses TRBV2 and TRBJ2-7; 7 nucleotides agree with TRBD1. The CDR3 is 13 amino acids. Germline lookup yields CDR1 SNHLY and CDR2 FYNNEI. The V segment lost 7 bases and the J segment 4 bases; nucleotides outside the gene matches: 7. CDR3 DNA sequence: TGTGCCAGCAAAGGGGGCCTGGGATACGAGCAGTACTTC. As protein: CASKGGLGYEQYF.

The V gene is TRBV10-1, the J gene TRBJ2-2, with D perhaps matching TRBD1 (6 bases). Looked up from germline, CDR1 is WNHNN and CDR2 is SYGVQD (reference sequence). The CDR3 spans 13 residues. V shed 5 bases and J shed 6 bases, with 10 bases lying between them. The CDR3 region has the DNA TGCGCCAGCAGTCCGACAGGTCCCGGGGAGCTGTTTTTT. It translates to CASSPTGPGELFF.

Here the CDR3 DNA reads TGTGCCAGCAGCCAAACCGGGACTCCTGCCTACGAGCAGTACTTC. Protein: CASSQTGTPAYEQYF. The chain joins TRBV3-1 (or the pseudogene TRBV3-2) to TRBJ2-7, with D possibly TRBD2 on 6 matching bases. V was cut by 2 bases and J by 2 bases, with 13 bases left in between. This CDR3 is 15 amino acids long. Germline V gives CDR1 LGHDT, CDR2 YNNKEL (reference sequence).

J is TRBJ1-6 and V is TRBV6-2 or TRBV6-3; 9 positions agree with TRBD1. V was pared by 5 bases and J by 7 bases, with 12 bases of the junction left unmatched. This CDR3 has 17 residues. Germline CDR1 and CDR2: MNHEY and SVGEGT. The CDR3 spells CASSDPGTGYLNSPLHF. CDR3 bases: TGTGCCAGCAGTGACCCCGGGACAGGGTACTTAAATTCACCCCTCCACTTT.

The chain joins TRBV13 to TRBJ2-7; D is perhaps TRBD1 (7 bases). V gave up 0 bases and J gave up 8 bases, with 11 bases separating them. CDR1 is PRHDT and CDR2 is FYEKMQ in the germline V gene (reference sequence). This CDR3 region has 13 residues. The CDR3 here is CASSLGRGQKQYF. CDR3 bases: TGTGCCAGCAGCTTAGGGCGGGGACAGAAGCAGTACTTC.

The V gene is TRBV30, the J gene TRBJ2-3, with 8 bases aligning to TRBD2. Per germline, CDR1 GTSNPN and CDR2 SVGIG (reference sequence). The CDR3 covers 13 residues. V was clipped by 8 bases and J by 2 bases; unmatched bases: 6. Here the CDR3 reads CARDSGNTDTQYF. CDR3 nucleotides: TGTGCCCGGGATAGCGGGAACACAGATACGCAGTATTTT.

CDR3 residues: CASSRGTSGTNYEQYF. CDR3 in DNA: TGTGCCAGCAGTAGGGGGACTAGCGGAACAAACTACGAGCAGTACTTC. The rearrangement uses TRBV2 and TRBJ2-7; 11 bases are a match to TRBD2. The germline CDR1 and CDR2 sequences are SNHLY and FYNNEI. The CDR3 is 16 amino acids. After removal of 5 bases from V and 3 bases from J, the junction contained 9 bases not matched to a gene.

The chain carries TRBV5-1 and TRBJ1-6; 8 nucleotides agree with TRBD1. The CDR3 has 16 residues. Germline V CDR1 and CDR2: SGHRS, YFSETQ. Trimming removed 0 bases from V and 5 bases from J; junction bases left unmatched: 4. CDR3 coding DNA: TGCGCCAGCAGCTTGGCCCCGGGACAGGATAATTCACCCCTCCACTTT. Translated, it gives CASSLAPGQDNSPLHF. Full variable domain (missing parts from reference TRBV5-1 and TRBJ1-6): KAGVTQTPRYLIKTRGQQVTLSCSPISGHRSVSWYQQTPGQGLQFLFEYFSETQRNKGNFPGRFSGRQFSNSRSEMNVSTLELGDSALYLCASSLAPGQDNSPLHFGNGTRLTVT.

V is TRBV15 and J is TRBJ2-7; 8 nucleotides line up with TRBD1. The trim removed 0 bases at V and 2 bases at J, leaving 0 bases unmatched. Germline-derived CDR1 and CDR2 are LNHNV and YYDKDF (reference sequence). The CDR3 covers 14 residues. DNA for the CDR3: TGTGCCACCAGCAGAGAGACAGGGGCCTACGAGCAGTACTTC. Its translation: CATSRETGAYEQYF.

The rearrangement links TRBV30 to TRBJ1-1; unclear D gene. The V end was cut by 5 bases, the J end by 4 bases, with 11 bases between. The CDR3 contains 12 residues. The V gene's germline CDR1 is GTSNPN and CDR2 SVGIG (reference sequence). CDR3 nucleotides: TGTGCCTGGGGCAGAGGTCGCACTGAAGCTTTCTTT. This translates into CAWGRGRTEAFF.

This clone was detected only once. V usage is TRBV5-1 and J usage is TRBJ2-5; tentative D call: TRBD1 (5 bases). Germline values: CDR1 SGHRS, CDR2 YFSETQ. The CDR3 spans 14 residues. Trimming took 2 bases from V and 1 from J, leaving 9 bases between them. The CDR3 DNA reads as TGCGCCAGCAGCTTAGGACAAGTCCAAGAGACCCAGTACTTC. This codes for CASSLGQVQETQYF.

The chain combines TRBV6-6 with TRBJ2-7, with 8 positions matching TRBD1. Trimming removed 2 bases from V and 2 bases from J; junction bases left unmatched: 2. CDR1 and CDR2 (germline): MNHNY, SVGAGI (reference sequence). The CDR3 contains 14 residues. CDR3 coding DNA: TGTGCCAGCAGTTACCGACAGGGGCCCTACGAGCAGTACTTC. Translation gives CASSYRQGPYEQYF.

CDR3 DNA sequence: TGTGCCAGCTCACCACCGTACTACGGTGAGCAGTTCTTC. Encoded protein: CASSPPYYGEQFF. This chain joins TRBV18 and TRBJ2-1; D unresolved. The CDR3 runs to 13 residues. Germline V lookup: CDR1 KGHSH, CDR2 LQKENI. V gave up 0 bases and J gave up 9 bases, with 9 bases separating them.

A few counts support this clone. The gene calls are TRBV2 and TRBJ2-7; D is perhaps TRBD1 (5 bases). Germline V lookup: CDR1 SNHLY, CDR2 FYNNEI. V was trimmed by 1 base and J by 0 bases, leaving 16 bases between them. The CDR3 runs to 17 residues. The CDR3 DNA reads TGTGCCAGCAGTGAAGGGGGCGCAGGGCCTCGCTCCTACGAGCAGTACTTC. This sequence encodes CASSEGGAGPRSYEQYF.

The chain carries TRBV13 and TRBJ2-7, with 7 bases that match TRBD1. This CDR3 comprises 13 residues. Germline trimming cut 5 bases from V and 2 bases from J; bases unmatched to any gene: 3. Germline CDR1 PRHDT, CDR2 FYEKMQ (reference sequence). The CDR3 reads CASSGDSTYEQYF. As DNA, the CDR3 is TGTGCCAGCAGCGGGGACAGCACCTACGAGCAGTACTTC.

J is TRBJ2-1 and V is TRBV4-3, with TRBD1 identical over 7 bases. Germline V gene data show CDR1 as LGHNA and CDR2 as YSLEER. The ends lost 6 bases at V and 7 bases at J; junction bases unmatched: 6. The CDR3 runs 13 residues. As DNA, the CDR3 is TGCGCCAGCAGGAAGGGGGCGTTGAATGAGCAGTTCTTC. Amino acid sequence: CASRKGALNEQFF.

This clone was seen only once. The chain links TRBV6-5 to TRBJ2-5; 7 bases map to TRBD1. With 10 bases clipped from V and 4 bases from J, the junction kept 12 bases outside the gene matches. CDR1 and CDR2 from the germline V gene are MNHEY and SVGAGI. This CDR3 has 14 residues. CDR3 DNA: TGTGCCATAAAAGCCGGGACAGCCGTAGAGACCCAGTACTTC. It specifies CAIKAGTAVETQYF.

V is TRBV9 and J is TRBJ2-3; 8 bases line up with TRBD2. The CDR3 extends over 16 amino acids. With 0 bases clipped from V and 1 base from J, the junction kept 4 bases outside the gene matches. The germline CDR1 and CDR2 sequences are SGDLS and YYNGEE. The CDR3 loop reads CASSVAGGHGTDTQYF. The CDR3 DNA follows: TGTGCCAGCAGCGTAGCGGGGGGGCACGGCACAGATACGCAGTATTTT.

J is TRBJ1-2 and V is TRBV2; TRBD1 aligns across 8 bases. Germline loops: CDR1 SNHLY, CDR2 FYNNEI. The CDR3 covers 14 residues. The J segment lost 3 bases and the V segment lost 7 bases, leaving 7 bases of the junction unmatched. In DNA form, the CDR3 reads TGTGCCAGCAAGGTGACAGGGGTCGACTATGGCTACACCTTC. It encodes CASKVTGVDYGYTF. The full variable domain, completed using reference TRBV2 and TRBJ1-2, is EPEVTQTPSHQVTQMGQEVILRCVPISNHLYFYWYRQILGQKVEFLVSFYNNEISEKSEIFDDQFSVERPDGSNFTLKIRSTKLEDSAMYFCASKVTGVDYGYTFGSGTRLTVV.

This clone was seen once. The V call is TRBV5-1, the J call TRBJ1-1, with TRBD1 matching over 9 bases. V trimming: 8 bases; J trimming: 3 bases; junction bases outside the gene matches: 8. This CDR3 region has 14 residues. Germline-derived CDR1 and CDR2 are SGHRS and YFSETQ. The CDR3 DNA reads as TGCGCCAGGAACTACAGGGGGCTTCACACTGAAGCTTTCTTT. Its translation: CARNYRGLHTEAFF.

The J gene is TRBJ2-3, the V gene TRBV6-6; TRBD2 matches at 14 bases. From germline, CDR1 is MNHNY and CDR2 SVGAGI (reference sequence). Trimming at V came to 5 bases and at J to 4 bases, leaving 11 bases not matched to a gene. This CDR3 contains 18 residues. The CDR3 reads CASSPSLGLAGVADTQYF. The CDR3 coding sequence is TGTGCCAGCAGTCCCTCACTGGGACTAGCGGGGGTAGCAGATACGCAGTATTTT.

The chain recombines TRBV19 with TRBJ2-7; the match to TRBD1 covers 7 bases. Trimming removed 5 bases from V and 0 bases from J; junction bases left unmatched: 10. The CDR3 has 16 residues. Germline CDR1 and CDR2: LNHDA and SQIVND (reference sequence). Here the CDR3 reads CASSLKGTASSYEQYF. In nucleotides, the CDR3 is TGTGCCAGTAGTCTAAAAGGGACAGCTTCCTCCTACGAGCAGTACTTC.

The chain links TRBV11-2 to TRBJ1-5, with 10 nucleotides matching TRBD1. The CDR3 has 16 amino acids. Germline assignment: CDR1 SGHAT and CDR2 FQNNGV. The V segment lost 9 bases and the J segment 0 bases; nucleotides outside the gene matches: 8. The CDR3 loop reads CARIRDRGDSNQPQHF. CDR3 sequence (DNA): TGTGCCAGGATCCGGGACAGGGGCGATAGCAATCAGCCCCAGCATTTT.

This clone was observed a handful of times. The CDR3 region is CSVGGQGWYEQYF. DNA for the CDR3: TGCAGCGTTGGTGGACAGGGGTGGTACGAGCAGTACTTC. The chain links TRBV29-1 to TRBJ2-7; 9 nucleotides agree with TRBD1. The germline V gene has CDR1 SQVTM and CDR2 ANQGSEA. This CDR3 has 13 residues. V dropped 4 bases and J dropped 4; count of bases not matched to a gene: 5.

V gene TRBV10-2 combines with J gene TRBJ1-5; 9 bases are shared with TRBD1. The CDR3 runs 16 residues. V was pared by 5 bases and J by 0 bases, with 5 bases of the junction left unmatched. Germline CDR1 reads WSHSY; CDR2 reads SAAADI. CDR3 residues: CASSRTGENSNQPQHF. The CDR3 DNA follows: TGCGCCAGCAGTCGGACAGGGGAGAATAGCAATCAGCCCCAGCATTTT.

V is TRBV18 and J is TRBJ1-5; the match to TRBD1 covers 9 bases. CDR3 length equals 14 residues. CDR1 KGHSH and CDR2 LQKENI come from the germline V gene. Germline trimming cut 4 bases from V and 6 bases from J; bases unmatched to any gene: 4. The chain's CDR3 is CASSLQGAGQPQHF. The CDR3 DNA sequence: TGTGCCAGCTCACTACAGGGGGCCGGTCAGCCCCAGCATTTT.

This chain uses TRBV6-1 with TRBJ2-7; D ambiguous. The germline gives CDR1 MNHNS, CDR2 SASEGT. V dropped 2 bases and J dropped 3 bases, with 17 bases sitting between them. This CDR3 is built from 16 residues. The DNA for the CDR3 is TGTGCCAGCAGTGAACCGTGGGCCCTTCTTAACTACGAGCAGTACTTC. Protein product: CASSEPWALLNYEQYF.

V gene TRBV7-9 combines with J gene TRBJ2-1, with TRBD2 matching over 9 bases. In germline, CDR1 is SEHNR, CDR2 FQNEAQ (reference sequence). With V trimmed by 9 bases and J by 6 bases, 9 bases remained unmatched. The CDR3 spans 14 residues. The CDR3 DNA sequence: TGTGCCAGAGCGGGGGGAGGATCGGGCAATGAGCAGTTCTTC. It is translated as CARAGGGSGNEQFF.

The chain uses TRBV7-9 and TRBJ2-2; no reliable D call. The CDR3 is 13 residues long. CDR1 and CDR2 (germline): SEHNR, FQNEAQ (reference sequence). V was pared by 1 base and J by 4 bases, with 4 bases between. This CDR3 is CASSLVLTGELFF. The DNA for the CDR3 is TGTGCCAGCAGCTTAGTTCTCACCGGGGAGCTGTTTTTT.

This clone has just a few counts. The CDR3 sequence: CASSHRQGSEAFF. CDR3 bases: TGTGCCAGCAGCCACAGACAGGGCTCTGAAGCTTTCTTT. V and J are TRBV3-1 (or the pseudogene TRBV3-2) and TRBJ1-1; the match to TRBD1 covers 7 bases. Germline lookup yields CDR1 LGHDT and CDR2 YNNKEL (reference sequence). Trimming at V came to 3 bases and at J to 6 bases, leaving 4 bases not matched to a gene. The CDR3 covers 13 residues.

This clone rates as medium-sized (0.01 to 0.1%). The CDR3 is CASSLTTGGPSGQNEKLFF. The CDR3 DNA follows: TGCGCCAGCAGCTTGACGACAGGGGGACCCAGCGGGCAGAATGAAAAACTGTTTTTT. The genes are TRBV5-1 and TRBJ1-4; 9 nucleotides agree with TRBD1. The germline CDR1 and CDR2 sequences are SGHRS and YFSETQ. J lost 5 bases, V lost 1 base, and 15 bases had no gene match. The length of the CDR3 is 19 residues.